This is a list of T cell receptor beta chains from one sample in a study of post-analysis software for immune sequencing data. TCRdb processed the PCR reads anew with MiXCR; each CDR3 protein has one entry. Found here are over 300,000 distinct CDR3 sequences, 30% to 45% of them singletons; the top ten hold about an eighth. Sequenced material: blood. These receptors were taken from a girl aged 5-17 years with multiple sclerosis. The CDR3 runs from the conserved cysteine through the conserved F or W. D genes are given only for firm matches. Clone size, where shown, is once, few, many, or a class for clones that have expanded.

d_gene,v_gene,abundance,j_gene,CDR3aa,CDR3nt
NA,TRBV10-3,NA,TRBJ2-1,CAISGVGGPVVQFF,TGTGCCATCAGTGGGGTGGGGGGACCGGTGGTGCAGTTCTTC
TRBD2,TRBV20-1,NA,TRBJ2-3,CSALSGGAGTDTQYF,TGCAGTGCTCTTAGCGGGGGGGCCGGCACAGATACGCAGTATTTT
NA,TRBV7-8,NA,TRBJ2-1,CASRPGGGRGETYNEQFF,TGTGCCAGCAGACCAGGTGGGGGGCGGGGCGAGACCTACAATGAGCAGTTCTTC
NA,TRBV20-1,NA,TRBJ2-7,CSTRDVWGAGSYEQYF,TGCAGTACTAGAGATGTTTGGGGGGCAGGGTCCTACGAGCAGTACTTC
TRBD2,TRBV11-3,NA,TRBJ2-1,CASSPGGGGYNEQFF,TGTGCCAGCAGCCCGGGGGGCGGGGGGTACAATGAGCAGTTCTTC
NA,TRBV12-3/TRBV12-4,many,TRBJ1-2,CASTHLGAGYGYTF,TGTGCCAGCACCCATTTGGGGGCTGGCTATGGCTACACCTTC
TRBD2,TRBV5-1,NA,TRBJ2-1,CASSSSGLARREFF,TGCGCCAGCAGCTCCTCGGGACTAGCGAGGAGGGAGTTCTTC
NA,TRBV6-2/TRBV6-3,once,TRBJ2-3,CATRGTDTQYF,TGTGCCACCAGGGGTACAGATACGCAGTATTTT
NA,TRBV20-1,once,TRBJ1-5,CSARVRGYNQPQHF,TGCAGTGCTAGAGTACGGGGGTACAATCAGCCCCAGCATTTT
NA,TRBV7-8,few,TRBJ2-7,CASSWTVGPSYEQYF,TGTGCCAGCAGCTGGACAGTAGGCCCCTCCTACGAGCAGTACTTC
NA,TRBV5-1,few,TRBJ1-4,CASSLSPGGDEKLFF,TGCGCCAGCAGCTTGTCTCCAGGAGGCGATGAAAAACTGTTTTTT
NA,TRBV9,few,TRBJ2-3,CASSADGDTQYF,TGTGCCAGCAGCGCCGACGGAGATACGCAGTATTTT
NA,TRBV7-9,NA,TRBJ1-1,CASSLELVRFEAFF,TGTGCCAGCAGCTTAGAATTGGTTCGGTTCGAAGCTTTCTTT
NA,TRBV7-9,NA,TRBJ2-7,CASSPPGTGVFNEQYF,TGTGCCAGCAGCCCTCCCGGGACGGGGGTATTCAATGAGCAGTACTTC
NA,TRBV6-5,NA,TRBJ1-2,CASSYLSRGPGGSGYTF,TGTGCCAGCAGTTACTTAAGCCGGGGTCCGGGTGGGAGTGGCTACACCTTC
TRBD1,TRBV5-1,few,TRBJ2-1,CASKTGGYNEQFF,TGCGCCAGCAAGACAGGGGGCTACAATGAGCAGTTCTTC
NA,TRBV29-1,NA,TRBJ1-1,CSVSTDLIRTEAFF,TGCAGCGTTTCCACGGACCTAATTCGCACTGAAGCTTTCTTT
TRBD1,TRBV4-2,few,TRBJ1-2,CASSQDWGQGYGYTF,TGTGCCAGCAGCCAAGATTGGGGACAGGGGTACGGCTACACCTTC
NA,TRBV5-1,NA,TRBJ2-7,CASSVGNVDSYEQYF,TGCGCCAGCAGCGTTGGTAACGTGGACTCCTACGAGCAGTACTTC
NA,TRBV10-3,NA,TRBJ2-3,CAIRTGTDTQYF,TGTGCCATCCGGACTGGCACAGATACGCAGTATTTT
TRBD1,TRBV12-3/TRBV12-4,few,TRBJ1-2,CASSHASGGPHNYGYTF,TGTGCCAGCAGTCACGCCTCAGGGGGGCCGCATAACTATGGCTACACCTTC
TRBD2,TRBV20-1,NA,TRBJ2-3,CSAPLPGGPADTQYF,TGCAGTGCTCCCCTACCGGGGGGGCCAGCGGATACGCAGTATTTT
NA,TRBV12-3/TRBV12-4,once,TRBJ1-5,CASSLEPVVRQPQHF,TGTGCCAGCAGTTTAGAGCCAGTAGTCCGTCAGCCCCAGCATTTT
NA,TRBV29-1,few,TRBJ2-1,CSVEEGRLSYNEQFF,TGCAGCGTTGAAGAGGGACGTTTAAGTTACAATGAGCAGTTCTTC
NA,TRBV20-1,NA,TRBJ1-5,CSASGDLGNQPQHF,TGCAGTGCTAGCGGGGACCTGGGCAATCAGCCCCAGCATTTT
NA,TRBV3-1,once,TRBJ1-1,CASSQDVGYATEAFF,TGTGCCAGCAGCCAAGATGTCGGGTACGCCACTGAAGCTTTCTTT
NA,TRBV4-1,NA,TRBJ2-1,CASSVMVGRGYNEQFF,TGCGCCAGCAGCGTAATGGTGGGGCGGGGTTACAATGAGCAGTTCTTC
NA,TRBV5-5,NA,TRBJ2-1,CASSLGDLAYNEQFF,TGTGCCAGCAGCCTCGGGGATCTGGCCTACAATGAGCAGTTCTTC
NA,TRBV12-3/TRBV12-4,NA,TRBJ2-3,CASSPASGDTQYF,TGTGCCAGCAGCCCTGCGTCGGGGGATACGCAGTATTTT
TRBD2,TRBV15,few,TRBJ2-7,CATSRGDRTSGNSYEQYF,TGTGCCACCAGCAGAGGTGATCGGACTAGCGGGAACTCCTACGAGCAGTACTTC
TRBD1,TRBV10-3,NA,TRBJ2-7,CAISPGDSTTYEQYF,TGTGCCATCAGCCCCGGGGACAGTACTACCTACGAGCAGTACTTC
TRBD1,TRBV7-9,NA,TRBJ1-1,CASSSTIGTGVPEAFF,TGTGCCAGCAGCTCAACCATCGGGACAGGGGTACCTGAAGCTTTCTTT
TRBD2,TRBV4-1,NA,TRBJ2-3,CASSLGLAGVRGTDTQYF,TGCGCCAGCAGCCTAGGACTAGCGGGGGTTCGCGGTACAGATACGCAGTATTTT
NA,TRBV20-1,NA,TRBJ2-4,CSARDTRAQRNIQYF,TGCAGTGCTAGAGATACTAGGGCGCAAAGAAACATTCAGTACTTC
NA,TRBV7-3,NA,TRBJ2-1,CASSSTGDYNEQFF,TGTGCCAGCAGCTCAACAGGAGACTACAATGAGCAGTTCTTC
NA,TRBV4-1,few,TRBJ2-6,CASSPYSGANVLTF,TGCGCCAGCAGCCCATACTCTGGGGCCAACGTCCTGACTTTC
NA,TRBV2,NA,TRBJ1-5,CASSEPGGSNQPQHF,TGTGCCAGCAGTGAACCGGGGGGAAGCAATCAGCCCCAGCATTTT
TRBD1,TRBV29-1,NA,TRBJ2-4,CSAGQGLAKNIQYF,TGCAGCGCCGGACAGGGTCTCGCCAAAAACATTCAGTACTTC
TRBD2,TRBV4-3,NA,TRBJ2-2,CASSQEGLAGANTGELFF,TGCGCCAGCAGCCAAGAAGGACTAGCGGGGGCGAACACCGGGGAGCTGTTTTTT
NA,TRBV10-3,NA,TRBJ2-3,CAIRQGLRTDTQYF,TGTGCCATCAGACAGGGTTTGAGGACAGATACGCAGTATTTT
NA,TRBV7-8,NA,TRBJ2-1,CASSFRGAGEQFF,TGTGCCAGCAGCTTTAGGGGGGCCGGTGAGCAGTTCTTC
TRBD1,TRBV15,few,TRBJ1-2,CATSRDQGAGYGYTF,TGTGCCACCAGCAGAGATCAGGGGGCGGGGTATGGCTACACCTTC
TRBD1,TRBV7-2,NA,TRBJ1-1,CASSPWTGTEAFF,TGTGCCAGCAGCCCATGGACAGGCACTGAAGCTTTCTTT
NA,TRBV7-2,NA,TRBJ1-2,CASSEGGGQNYGYTF,TGTGCCAGCAGCGAGGGGGGGGGTCAAAACTATGGCTACACCTTC
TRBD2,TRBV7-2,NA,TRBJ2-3,CASSDTSGGLLRDTQYF,TGTGCCAGCAGCGACACTAGCGGGGGTCTATTAAGAGATACGCAGTATTTT
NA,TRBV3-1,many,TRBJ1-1,CASSQDYTGEAFF,TGTGCCAGCAGCCAAGATTATACGGGAGAAGCTTTCTTT
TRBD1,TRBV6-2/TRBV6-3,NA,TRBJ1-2,CASSYSSGTAIRGYTF,TGTGCCAGCAGTTACTCGAGTGGGACAGCTATTCGTGGCTACACCTTC
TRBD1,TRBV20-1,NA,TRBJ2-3,CSANQGQGGSTDTQYF,TGCAGTGCCAACCAGGGACAGGGGGGGAGCACAGATACGCAGTATTTT